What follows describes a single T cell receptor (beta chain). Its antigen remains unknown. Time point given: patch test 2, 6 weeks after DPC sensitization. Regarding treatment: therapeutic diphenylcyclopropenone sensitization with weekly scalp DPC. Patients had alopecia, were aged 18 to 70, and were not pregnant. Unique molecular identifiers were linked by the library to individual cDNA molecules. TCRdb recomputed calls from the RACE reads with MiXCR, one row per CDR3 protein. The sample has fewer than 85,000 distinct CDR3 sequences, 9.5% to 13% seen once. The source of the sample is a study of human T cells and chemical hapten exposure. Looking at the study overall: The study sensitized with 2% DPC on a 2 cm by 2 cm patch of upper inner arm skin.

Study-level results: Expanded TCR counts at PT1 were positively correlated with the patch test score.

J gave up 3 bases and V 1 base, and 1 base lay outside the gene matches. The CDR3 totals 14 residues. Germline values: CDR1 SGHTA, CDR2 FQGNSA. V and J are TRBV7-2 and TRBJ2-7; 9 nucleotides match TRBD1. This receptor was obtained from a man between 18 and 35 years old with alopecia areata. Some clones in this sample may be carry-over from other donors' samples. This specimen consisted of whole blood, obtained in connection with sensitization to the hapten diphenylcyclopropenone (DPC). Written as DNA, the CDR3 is TGTGCCAGCAGCTTAGAGGACAGGGGCTACGAGCAGTACTTC. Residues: CASSLEDRGYEQYF. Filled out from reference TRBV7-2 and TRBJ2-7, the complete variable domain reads GAGVSQSPSNKVTEKGKDVELRCDPISGHTALYWYRQSLGQGLEFLIYFQGNSAPDKSGLPSDRFSAERTGGSVSTLTIQRTQQEDSAVYLCASSLEDRGYEQYFGPGTRLTVT.